This TCR beta chain appears in the sequencing data of a study of regulatory T cells in long-lasting Graves disease. Only a few counts were recorded for this clonotype. The CDR3 sequence is 15 residues long. V gave up 8 bases and J gave up 2 bases; unmatched junction bases: 11. Looked up from germline, CDR1 is SQVTM and CDR2 is ANQGSEA. Time point noted: newly diagnosed GD, antithyroid drugs for less than 3 months. Researchers made the TCR library from RNA that was extracted from PBMCs. Staff took around 8.6 milliliters of peripheral blood and put it into EDTA tubes. Arm-PCR with iRepertoire HTBI primers amplified the CDR3 regions for these TCR beta libraries. TCRdb reanalysed the multiplex PCR reads using MiXCR and keeps one entry per CDR3 protein. The sample lists about 540,000 distinct CDR3 sequences, roughly 14% occurring once. This sample was shared with a second study, whose subject was T cells in Graves' hyperthyroidism and ophthalmopathy. This second study notes: A first-round RT-PCR of the TCR CDR3 used the HTBI primer set.

The J gene is TRBJ1-1, the V gene TRBV29-1; the match to TRBD1 covers 10 bases. The receptor comes from a man aged 30 to 45 with Graves disease. The specimen comprised peripheral blood mononuclear cells (PBMCs), sampled at new diagnosis, from a patient treated with antithyroid drugs. The CDR3 DNA reads TGCAGCCCCGGGACAGGGGCCGAGGTCAACACTGAAGCTTTCTTT. Amino acid sequence: CSPGTGAEVNTEAFF.